Below are 22 T cell receptor beta chains sequenced from a single sample in a study of Tregs in tolerant kidney transplant recipients. TCRdb's copy holds only in-frame clones and misses some; the assay was immunoSEQ multiplex PCR. This sample has about 83,000 clones, with approximately 98% found just once. The specimen comprised CD4+ T cells from blood, sampled before the transplant. These receptors all come from a human donor who received a combined kidney and bone marrow transplant.

V is TRBV11-2 and J is TRBJ2-1; 8 nucleotides line up with TRBD2. The CDR3 length is 15 residues. The V gene end was trimmed by 3 bases and the J gene end by 2 bases; junction bases not matched to a gene: 3. Germline V gene data show CDR1 as SGHAT and CDR2 as FQNNGV. CDR3 DNA sequence: TGTGCCAGCAGCTTTGGCGGGAGGACCTACAATGAGCAGTTCTTC. It translates to CASSFGGRTYNEQFF.

The rearrangement joins TRBV29-1 to TRBJ1-2; 7 bases map to TRBD1. Losses at the gene ends were 3 bases for V and 5 bases for J; bases not matched to a gene: 6. The germline V gene encodes CDR1 SQVTM and CDR2 ANQGSEA. The CDR3 consists of 13 residues. The CDR3 loop is CSVDLQGRYGYTF. The CDR3 DNA follows: TGCAGCGTTGATTTACAGGGGCGATATGGCTACACCTTC.

Here the CDR3 reads CASSLVALRKNEQFF. In DNA, the CDR3 is TGTGCCAGCAGCTTAGTAGCACTAAGGAAGAATGAGCAGTTCTTC. The chain carries TRBV11-1 and TRBJ2-1, with unresolved D. Germline CDR1 reads SGHAT; CDR2 reads FQDESV (reference sequence). The ends were cut back, 1 base at V and 7 bases at J, with 14 bases in the middle. The CDR3 is 15 amino acids.

V is TRBV5-1 and J is TRBJ2-5, with 9 bases aligning to TRBD1. After removal of 3 bases from V and 5 bases from J, the junction contained 8 bases not matched to a gene. The CDR3 is made up of 15 amino acids. Germline CDR1 is SGHRS and CDR2 is YFSETQ. The CDR3 sequence is CASSSGQGAVETQYF. The CDR3 region has the DNA TGCGCCAGCAGCTCGGGACAGGGTGCCGTTGAGACCCAGTACTTC.

The rearrangement joins TRBV7-9 to TRBJ2-7; D gene unclear. V lost 5 bases, J lost 3 bases, and 8 bases lay in between. The germline V gene encodes CDR1 SEHNR and CDR2 FQNEAQ (reference sequence). The CDR3 runs 12 residues. CDR3 in amino acids: CASSVINYEQYF. DNA of the CDR3: TGTGCCAGCAGCGTAATTAACTACGAGCAGTACTTC.

V gene TRBV6-4 combines with J gene TRBJ2-5, with D perhaps TRBD2 (6 bases). The CDR3 totals 15 residues. Deletions cut 2 bases from V and 4 bases from J, with 14 bases between. From germline, CDR1 is MRHNA and CDR2 SNTAGT. CDR3 DNA: TGTGCCAGCAGTGACCCCAGTCTGACTAGAGAGACCCAGTACTTC. Translating gives CASSDPSLTRETQYF.

The chain couples TRBV6-6 to TRBJ1-5; TRBD1 agrees at 12 bases. The ends lost 5 bases at V and 8 bases at J; junction bases unmatched: 10. The CDR3 has 16 residues. Germline V lookup: CDR1 MNHNY, CDR2 SVGAGI (reference sequence). The CDR3 DNA reads as TGTGCCAGCAGTAGAGCCGGGACAGGGGGCGGGAAGCCCCAGCATTTT. Translated, it gives CASSRAGTGGGKPQHF.

This chain joins TRBV7-2 and TRBJ1-3; tentatively, D is TRBD1 (6 bases). Per the germline V gene, CDR1 is SGHTA and CDR2 is FQGNSA. The germline V and J ends were trimmed by 1 base and 1 base, with 11 bases remaining between them. The CDR3 has 16 residues. CDR3 nucleotides: TGTGCCAGCAGCTTAGACAGGGTGCTTTCTGGAAACACCATATATTTT. This encodes CASSLDRVLSGNTIYF.

The rearrangement joins TRBV19 to TRBJ1-2; 7 bases are shared with TRBD1. Germline trimming cut 5 bases from V and 2 bases from J; bases unmatched to any gene: 5. The CDR3 sequence is 14 residues long. Germline CDR1 and CDR2: LNHDA and SQIVND (reference sequence). The DNA for the CDR3 is TGTGCCAGTAGTCCGACAGGGTCCAACTATGGCTACACCTTC. This codes for CASSPTGSNYGYTF.

This rearrangement joins TRBV4-3 to TRBJ1-2; 8 bases agree with TRBD1. CDR1 and CDR2 from the germline V gene are LGHNA and YSLEER. This CDR3 contains 16 residues. Losses at the gene ends were 0 bases for V and 3 bases for J; bases not matched to a gene: 6. CDR3 protein: CASSQDGQGAYYGYTF. The CDR3 DNA is TGCGCCAGCAGCCAAGATGGCCAGGGGGCTTACTATGGCTACACCTTC.

This chain links TRBV4-1 with TRBJ2-2; TRBD2 aligns across 7 bases. V lost 4 bases, J lost 0 bases, and 11 bases stayed unmatched. In germline, CDR1 is MGHRA, CDR2 YSYEKL. This CDR3 has 18 amino acids. The CDR3 nucleotides are TGCGCCAGCAGCCCCCTCGTGGGGGGGGTAACGAACACCGGGGAGCTGTTTTTT. Translating gives CASSPLVGGVTNTGELFF.

This chain joins TRBV11-2 and TRBJ2-3; 9 nucleotides match TRBD2. The CDR3 contains 16 residues. V lost 8 bases to trimming and J lost 7 bases; unmatched junction nucleotides: 16. CDR1 and CDR2 from the germline V gene are SGHAT and FQNNGV. CDR3 amino acids: CASALTSAGGANTQYF. The CDR3 bases are TGTGCCAGCGCCCTTACGTCAGCGGGAGGCGCAAATACGCAGTATTTT.

V gene TRBV4-3 combines with J gene TRBJ2-7, with 8 bases that match TRBD1. Germline CDR1 reads LGHNA; CDR2 reads YSLEER. V gave up 4 bases and J gave up 0 bases; unmatched junction bases: 8. CDR3 length equals 16 residues. The CDR3 nucleotides are TGCGCCAGCAGCCCCGGGGCAGGGGGCGACTCCTACGAGCAGTACTTC. Protein product: CASSPGAGGDSYEQYF.

This sequence joins TRBV4-1 and TRBJ2-7, with D perhaps matching TRBD1 (6 bases). Trimming removed 0 bases from V and 4 bases from J, with 16 bases in between. CDR1 is MGHRA and CDR2 is YSYEKL in the germline V gene. This CDR3 region has 16 residues. CDR3 protein: CASSQDDGQRLYEQYF. CDR3 in DNA: TGCGCCAGCAGCCAAGACGATGGACAGAGATTATACGAGCAGTACTTC.

The chain is built from TRBV7-3 and TRBJ2-6; D is possibly TRBD1 (6 bases). There are 16 residues in the CDR3. Per the germline V gene, CDR1 is SGHTA and CDR2 is FQGTGA. V lost 5 bases and J 2 bases, leaving 13 bases between the germline ends. CDR3 sequence (DNA): TGTGCCAGCAGCCACGACAGGAACCCTGGGGCCAACGTCCTGACTTTC. Translation gives CASSHDRNPGANVLTF. Complete variable domain (other parts from reference TRBV7-3 and TRBJ2-6): GAGVSQTPSNKVTEKGKYVELRCDPISGHTALYWYRQSLGQGPEFLIYFQGTGAADDSGLPNDRFFAVRPEGSVSTLKIQRTERGDSAVYLCASSHDRNPGANVLTFGAGSRLTVL.

The V call is TRBV4-1, the J call TRBJ1-5; 7 bases map to TRBD1. The CDR3 has 18 amino acids. V gave up 3 bases and J gave up 1 base; unmatched junction bases: 12. Germline V gene data show CDR1 as MGHRA and CDR2 as YSYEKL. CDR3 region: CASSHSTGLFASNQPQHF. The CDR3 coding sequence is TGCGCCAGCAGCCACTCGACAGGGCTATTTGCGAGCAATCAGCCCCAGCATTTT.

The rearrangement uses TRBV4-3 and TRBJ2-1; 9 nucleotides line up with TRBD1. The CDR3 runs 14 residues. V shed 2 bases and J 9 bases; nucleotides not matched to a gene: 5. The germline V gene has CDR1 LGHNA and CDR2 YSLEER. The DNA of the CDR3 is TGCGCCAGCAGCCAACCGGGACAGGGTGTTGAGCAGTTCTTC. Translating it yields CASSQPGQGVEQFF.

The V call is TRBV10-3, the J call TRBJ2-7, with TRBD2 as a possible D gene (7 bases). V lost 2 bases and J 5 bases, leaving 19 bases between the germline ends. This CDR3 region has 16 residues. From germline, CDR1 is ENHRY and CDR2 SYGVKD. The CDR3 loop is CAISEPLGAGDDEQYF. DNA of the CDR3: TGTGCCATCAGTGAGCCACTGGGGGCGGGGGATGACGAGCAGTACTTC.

The genes are TRBV6-5 and TRBJ2-7, with D possibly matching TRBD2 (6 bases). V was cut by 2 bases and J by 2 bases, with 10 bases left in between. This CDR3 region has 14 residues. CDR1 MNHEY and CDR2 SVGAGI come from the germline V gene. The CDR3 DNA follows: TGTGCCAGCAGTTACCGCGGGATCACCTACGAGCAGTACTTC. Amino acids: CASSYRGITYEQYF.

The chain uses TRBV19 and TRBJ2-2; D not resolved. CDR1 is LNHDA, CDR2 SQIVND, per germline (reference sequence). The CDR3 loop spans 14 amino acids. V dropped 0 bases and J dropped 5 bases, with 7 bases sitting between them. The CDR3 loop is CASSIETRTGELFF. CDR3 nucleotide sequence: TGTGCCAGTAGTATAGAGACACGGACCGGGGAGCTGTTTTTT. Using reference TRBV19 and TRBJ2-2 for the parts outside the CDR3, the full variable domain is DGGITQSPKYLFRKEGQNVTLSCEQNLNHDAMYWYRQDPGQGLRLIYYSQIVNDFQKGDIAEGYSVSREKKESFPLTVTSAQKNPTAFYLCASSIETRTGELFFGEGSRLTVL.

J is TRBJ2-1 and V is TRBV5-4; tentatively, D is TRBD1 (5 bases). Germline lookup yields CDR1 SGHNT and CDR2 YYREEE (reference sequence). V dropped 5 bases and J dropped 0 bases, with 15 bases sitting between them. This CDR3 spans 16 amino acids. CDR3 sequence (DNA): TGTGCCAGCAGTTCTTTAGGGGCGAGCTCCTACAATGAGCAGTTCTTC. This encodes CASSSLGASSYNEQFF.

The rearrangement joins TRBV11-2 to TRBJ1-2; 12 bases fit TRBD1. Germline V gene data show CDR1 as SGHAT and CDR2 as FQNNGV. V lost 5 bases to trimming and J lost 12 bases; unmatched junction nucleotides: 7. The CDR3 has 13 residues. CDR3 amino acids: CASSRDRGPGDTF. The CDR3 DNA follows: TGTGCCAGCAGCCGGGACAGGGGGCCGGGGGACACCTTC.